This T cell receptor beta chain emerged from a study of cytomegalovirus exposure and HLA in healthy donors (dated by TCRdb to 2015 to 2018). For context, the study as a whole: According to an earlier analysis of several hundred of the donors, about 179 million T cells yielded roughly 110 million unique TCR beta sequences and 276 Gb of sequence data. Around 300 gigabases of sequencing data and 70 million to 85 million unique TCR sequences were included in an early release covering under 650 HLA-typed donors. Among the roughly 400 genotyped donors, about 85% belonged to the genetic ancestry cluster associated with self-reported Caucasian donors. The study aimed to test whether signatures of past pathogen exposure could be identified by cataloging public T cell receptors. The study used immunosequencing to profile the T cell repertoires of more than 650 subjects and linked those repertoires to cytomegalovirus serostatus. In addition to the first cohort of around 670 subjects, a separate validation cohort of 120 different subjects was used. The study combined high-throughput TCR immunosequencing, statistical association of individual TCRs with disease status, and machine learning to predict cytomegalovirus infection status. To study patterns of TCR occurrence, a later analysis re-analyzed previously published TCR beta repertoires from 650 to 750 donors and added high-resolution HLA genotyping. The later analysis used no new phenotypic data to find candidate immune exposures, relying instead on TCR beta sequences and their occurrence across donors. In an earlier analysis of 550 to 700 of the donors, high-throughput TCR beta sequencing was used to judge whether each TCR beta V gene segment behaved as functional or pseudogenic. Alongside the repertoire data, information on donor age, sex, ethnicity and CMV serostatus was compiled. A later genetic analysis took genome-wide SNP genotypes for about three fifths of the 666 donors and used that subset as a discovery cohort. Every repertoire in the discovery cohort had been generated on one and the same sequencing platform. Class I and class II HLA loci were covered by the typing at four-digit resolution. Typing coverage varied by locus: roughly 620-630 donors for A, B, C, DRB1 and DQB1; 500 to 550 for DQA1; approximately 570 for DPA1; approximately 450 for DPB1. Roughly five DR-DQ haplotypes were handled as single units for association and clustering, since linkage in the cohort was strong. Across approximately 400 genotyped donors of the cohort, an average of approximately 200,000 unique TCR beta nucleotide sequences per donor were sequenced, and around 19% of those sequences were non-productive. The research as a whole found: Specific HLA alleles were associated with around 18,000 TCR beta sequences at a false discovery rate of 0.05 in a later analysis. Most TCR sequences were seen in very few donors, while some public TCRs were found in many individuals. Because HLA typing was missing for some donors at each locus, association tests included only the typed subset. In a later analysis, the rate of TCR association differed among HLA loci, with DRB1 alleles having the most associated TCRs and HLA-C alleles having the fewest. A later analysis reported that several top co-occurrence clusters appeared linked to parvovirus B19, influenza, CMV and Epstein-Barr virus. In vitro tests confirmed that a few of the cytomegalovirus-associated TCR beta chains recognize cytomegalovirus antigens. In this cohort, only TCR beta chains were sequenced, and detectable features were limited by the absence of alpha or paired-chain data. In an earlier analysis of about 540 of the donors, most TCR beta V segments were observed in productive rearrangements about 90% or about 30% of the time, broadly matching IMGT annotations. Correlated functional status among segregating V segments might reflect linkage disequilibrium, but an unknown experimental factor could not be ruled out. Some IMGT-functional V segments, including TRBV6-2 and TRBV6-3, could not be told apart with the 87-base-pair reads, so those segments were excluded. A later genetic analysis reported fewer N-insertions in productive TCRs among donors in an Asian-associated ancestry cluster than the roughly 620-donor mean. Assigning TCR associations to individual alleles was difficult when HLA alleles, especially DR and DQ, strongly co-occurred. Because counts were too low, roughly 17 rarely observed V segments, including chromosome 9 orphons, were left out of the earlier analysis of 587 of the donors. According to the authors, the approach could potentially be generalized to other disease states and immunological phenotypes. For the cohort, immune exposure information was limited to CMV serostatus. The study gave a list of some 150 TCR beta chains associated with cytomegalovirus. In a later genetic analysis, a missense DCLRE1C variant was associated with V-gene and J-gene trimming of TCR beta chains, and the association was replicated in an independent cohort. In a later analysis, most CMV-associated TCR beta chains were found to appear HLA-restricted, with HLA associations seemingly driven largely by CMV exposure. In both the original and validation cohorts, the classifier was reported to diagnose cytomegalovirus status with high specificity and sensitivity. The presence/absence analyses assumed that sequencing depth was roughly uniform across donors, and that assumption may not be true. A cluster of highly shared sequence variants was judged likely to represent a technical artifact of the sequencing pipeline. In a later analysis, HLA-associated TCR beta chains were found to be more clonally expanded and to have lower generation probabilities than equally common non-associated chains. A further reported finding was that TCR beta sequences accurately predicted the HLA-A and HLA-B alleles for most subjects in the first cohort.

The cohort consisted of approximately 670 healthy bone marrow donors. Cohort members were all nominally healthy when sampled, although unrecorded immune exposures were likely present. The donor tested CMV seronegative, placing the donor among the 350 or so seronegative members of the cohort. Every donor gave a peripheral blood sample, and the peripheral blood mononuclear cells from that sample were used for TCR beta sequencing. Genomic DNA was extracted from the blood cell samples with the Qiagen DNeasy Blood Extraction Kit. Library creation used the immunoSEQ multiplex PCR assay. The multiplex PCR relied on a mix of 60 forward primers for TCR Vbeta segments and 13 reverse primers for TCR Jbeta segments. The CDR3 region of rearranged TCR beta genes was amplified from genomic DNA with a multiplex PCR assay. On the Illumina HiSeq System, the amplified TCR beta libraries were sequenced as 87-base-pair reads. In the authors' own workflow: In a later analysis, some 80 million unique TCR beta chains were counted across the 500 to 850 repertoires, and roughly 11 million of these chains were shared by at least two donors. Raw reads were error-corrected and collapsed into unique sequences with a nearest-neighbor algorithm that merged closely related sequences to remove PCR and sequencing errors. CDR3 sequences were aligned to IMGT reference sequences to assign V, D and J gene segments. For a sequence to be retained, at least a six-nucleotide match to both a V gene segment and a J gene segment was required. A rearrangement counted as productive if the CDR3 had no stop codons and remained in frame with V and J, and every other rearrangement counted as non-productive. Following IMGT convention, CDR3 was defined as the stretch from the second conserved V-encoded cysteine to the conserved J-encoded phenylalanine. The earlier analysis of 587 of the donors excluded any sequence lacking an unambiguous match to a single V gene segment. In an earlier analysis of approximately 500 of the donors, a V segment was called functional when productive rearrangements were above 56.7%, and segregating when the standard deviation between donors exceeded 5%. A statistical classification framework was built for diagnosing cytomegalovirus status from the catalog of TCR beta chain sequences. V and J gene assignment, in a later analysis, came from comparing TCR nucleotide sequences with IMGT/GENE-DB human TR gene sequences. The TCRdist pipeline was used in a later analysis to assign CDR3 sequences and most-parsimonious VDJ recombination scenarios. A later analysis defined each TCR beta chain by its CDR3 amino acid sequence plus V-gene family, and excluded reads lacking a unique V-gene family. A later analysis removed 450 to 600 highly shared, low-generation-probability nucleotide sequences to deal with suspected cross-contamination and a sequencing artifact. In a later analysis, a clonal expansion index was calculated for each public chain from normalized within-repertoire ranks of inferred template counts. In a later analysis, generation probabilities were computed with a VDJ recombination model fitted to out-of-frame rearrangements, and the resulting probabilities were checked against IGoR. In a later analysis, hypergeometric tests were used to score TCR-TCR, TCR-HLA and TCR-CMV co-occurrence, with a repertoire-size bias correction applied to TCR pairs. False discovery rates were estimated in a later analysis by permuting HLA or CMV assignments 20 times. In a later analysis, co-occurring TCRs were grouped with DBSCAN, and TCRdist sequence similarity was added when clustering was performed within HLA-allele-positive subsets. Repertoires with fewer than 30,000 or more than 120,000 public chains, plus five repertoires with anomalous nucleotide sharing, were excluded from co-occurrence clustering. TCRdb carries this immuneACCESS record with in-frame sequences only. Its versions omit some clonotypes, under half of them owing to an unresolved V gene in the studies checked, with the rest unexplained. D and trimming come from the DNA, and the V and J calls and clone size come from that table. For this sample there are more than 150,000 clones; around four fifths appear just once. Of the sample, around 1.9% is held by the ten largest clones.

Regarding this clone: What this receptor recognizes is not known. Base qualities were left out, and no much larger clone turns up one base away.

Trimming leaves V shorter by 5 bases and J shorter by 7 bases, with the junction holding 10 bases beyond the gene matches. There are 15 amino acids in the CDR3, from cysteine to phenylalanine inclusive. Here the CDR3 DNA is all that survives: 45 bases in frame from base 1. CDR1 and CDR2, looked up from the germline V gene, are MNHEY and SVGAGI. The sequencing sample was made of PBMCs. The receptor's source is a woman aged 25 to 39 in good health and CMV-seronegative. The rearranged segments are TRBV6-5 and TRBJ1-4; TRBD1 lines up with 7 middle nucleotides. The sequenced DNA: TGTGCCAGCAGTACAACAGGGGCCGCTAGTGAAAAACTGTTTTTT. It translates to CASSTTGAASEKLFF.